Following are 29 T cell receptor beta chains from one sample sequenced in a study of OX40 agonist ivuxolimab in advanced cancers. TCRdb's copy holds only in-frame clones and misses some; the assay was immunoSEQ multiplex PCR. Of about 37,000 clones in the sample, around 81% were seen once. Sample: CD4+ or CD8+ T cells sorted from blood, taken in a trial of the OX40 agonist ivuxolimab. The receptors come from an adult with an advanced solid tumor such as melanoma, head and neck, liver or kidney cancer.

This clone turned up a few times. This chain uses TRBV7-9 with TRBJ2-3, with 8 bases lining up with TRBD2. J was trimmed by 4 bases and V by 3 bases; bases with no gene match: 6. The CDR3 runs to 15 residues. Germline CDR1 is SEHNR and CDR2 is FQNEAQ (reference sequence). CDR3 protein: CASSLSGGRADTQYF. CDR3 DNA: TGTGCCAGCAGCTTGAGCGGGGGTCGCGCAGATACGCAGTATTTT.

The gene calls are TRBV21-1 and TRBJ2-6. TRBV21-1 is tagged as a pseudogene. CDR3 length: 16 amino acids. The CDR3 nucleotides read TGTGCCAGCAGCAAAGGAAGCAGATCTGGGGCCAACGTCCTGACTTTC. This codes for CASSKGSRSGANVLTF.

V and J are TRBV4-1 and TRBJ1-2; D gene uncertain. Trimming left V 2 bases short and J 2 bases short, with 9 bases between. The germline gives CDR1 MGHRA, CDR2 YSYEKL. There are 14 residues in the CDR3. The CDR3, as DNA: TGCGCCAGCAGCCAATCGTGGCAGAACTATGGCTACACCTTC. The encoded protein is CASSQSWQNYGYTF.

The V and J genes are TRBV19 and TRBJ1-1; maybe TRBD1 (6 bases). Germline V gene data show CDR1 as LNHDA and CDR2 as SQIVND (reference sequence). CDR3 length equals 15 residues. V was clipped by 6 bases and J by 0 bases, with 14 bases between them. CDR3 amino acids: CASRTKGGMNTEAFF. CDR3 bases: TGTGCCAGTAGGACTAAAGGGGGGATGAACACTGAAGCTTTCTTT.

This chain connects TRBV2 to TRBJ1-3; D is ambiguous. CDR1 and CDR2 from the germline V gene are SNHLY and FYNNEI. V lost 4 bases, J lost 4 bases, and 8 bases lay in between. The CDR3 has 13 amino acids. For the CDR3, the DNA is TGTGCCAGCAGTGTTTCGGGGGGAAACACCATATATTTT. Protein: CASSVSGGNTIYF.

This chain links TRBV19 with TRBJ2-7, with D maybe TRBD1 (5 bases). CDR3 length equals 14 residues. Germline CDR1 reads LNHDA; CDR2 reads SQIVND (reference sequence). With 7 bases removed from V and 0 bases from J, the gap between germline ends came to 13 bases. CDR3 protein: CASTKGALSYEQYF. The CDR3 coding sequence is TGTGCCAGTACGAAAGGGGCCCTCTCCTACGAGCAGTACTTC.

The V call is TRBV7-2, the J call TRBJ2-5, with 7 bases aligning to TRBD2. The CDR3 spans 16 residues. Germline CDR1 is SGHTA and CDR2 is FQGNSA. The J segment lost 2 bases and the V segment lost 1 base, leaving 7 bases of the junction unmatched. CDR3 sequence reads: CASSLVAGASQETQYF. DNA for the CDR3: TGTGCCAGCAGCTTAGTTGCGGGAGCTTCACAAGAGACCCAGTACTTC. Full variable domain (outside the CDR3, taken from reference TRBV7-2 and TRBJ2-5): GAGVSQSPSNKVTEKGKDVELRCDPISGHTALYWYRQSLGQGLEFLIYFQGNSAPDKSGLPSDRFSAERTGGSVSTLTIQRTQQEDSAVYLCASSLVAGASQETQYFGPGTRLLVL.

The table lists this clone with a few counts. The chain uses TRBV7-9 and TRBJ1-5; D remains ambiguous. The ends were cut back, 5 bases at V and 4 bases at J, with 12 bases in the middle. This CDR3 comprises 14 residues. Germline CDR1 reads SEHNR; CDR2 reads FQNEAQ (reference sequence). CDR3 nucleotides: TGTGCCAGCAGCCCCAGTGGTGGGAATCAGCCCCAGCATTTT. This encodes CASSPSGGNQPQHF.

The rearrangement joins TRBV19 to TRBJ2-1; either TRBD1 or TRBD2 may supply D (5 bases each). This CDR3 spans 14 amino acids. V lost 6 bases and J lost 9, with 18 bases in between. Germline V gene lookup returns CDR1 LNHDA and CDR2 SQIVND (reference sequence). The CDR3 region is CASRPGGGPGEQFF. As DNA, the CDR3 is TGTGCCAGTAGACCGGGTGGGGGTCCCGGTGAGCAGTTCTTC.

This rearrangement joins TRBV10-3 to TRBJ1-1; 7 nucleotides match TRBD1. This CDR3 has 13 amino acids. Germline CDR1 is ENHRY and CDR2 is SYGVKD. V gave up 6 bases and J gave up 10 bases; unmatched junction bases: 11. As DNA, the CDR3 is TGTGCCATCAGCGAGGGGACAGAGGATGGAGCTTTCTTT. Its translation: CAISEGTEDGAFF.

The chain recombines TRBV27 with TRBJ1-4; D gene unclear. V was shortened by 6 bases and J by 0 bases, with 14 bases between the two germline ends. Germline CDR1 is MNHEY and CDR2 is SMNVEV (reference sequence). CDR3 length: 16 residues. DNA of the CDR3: TGTGCCAGCAGAACAATCGGAGTTTCAACTAATGAAAAACTGTTTTTT. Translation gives CASRTIGVSTNEKLFF. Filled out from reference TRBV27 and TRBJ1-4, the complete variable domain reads EAQVTQNPRYLITVTGKKLTVTCSQNMNHEYMSWYRQDPGLGLRQIYYSMNVEVTDKGDVPEGYKVSRKEKRNFPLILESPSPNQTSLYFCASRTIGVSTNEKLFFGSGTQLSVL.

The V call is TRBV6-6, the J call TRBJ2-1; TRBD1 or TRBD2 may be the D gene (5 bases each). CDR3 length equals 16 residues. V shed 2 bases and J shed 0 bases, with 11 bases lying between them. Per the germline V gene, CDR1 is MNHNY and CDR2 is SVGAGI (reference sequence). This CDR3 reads CASSYGGVGSYNEQFF. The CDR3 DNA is TGTGCCAGCAGTTACGGGGGAGTCGGCTCCTACAATGAGCAGTTCTTC.

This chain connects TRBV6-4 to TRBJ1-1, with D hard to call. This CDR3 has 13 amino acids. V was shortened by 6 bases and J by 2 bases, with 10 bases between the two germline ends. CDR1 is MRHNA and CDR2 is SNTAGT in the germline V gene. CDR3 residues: CASRTGVNTEAFF. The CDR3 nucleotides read TGTGCCAGCAGGACCGGGGTCAACACTGAAGCTTTCTTT.

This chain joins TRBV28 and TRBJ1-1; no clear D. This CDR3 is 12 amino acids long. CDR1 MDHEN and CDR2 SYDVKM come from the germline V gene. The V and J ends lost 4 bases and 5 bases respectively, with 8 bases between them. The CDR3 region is CASSYSRTEAFF. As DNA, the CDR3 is TGTGCCAGCAGTTATTCGAGGACTGAAGCTTTCTTT.

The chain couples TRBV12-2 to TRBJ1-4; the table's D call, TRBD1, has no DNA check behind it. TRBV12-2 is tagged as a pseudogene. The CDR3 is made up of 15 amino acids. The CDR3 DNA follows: TGTGCAAGTCGCCGCCACAGGGTGGGTGAAGAAAAACTGTTTTTT. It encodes CASRRHRVGEEKLFF.

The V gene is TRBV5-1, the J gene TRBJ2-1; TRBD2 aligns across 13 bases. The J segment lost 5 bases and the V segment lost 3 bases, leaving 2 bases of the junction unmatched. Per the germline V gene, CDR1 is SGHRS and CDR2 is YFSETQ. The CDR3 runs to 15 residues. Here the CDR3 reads CASSWTSGGHNEQFF. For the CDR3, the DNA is TGCGCCAGCAGCTGGACTAGCGGGGGACACAATGAGCAGTTCTTC.

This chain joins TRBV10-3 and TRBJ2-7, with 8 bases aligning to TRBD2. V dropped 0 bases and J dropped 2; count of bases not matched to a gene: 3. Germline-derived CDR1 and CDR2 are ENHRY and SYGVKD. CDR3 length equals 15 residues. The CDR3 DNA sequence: TGTGCCATCAGTGAGTCTTCGGGGGGGACCTACGAGCAGTACTTC. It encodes CAISESSGGTYEQYF.

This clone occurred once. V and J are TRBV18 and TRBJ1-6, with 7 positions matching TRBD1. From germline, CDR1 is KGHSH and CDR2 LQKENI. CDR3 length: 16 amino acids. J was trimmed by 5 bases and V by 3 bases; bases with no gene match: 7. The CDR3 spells CASSPTQGSHNSPLHF. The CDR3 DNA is TGTGCCAGCTCACCGACACAGGGGAGCCATAATTCACCCCTCCACTTT.

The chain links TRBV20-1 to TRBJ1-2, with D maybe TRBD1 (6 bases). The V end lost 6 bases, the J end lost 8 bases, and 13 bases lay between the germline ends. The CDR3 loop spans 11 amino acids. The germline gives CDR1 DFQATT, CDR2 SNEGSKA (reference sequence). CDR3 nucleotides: TGCAGTGCCCCAAGGGGGGAAGGCTACACCTTC. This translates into CSAPRGEGYTF.

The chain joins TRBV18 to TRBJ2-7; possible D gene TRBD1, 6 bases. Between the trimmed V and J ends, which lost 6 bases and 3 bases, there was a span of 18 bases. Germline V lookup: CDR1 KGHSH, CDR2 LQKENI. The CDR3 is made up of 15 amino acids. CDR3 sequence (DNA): TGTGCCAGCTCGGTCTCTTCCGGGACATACTACGAGCAGTACTTC. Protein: CASSVSSGTYYEQYF.

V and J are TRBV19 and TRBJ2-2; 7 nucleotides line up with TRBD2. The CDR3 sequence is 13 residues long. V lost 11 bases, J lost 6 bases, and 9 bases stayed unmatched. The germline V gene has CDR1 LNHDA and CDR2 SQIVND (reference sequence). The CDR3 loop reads CAAREGEAGELFF. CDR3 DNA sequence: TGTGCCGCCAGGGAGGGAGAGGCCGGGGAGCTGTTTTTT.

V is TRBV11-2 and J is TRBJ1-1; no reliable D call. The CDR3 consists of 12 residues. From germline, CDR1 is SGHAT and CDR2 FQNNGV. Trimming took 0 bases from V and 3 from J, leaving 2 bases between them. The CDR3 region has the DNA TGTGCCAGCAGCTTAGACTACACTGAAGCTTTCTTT. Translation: CASSLDYTEAFF.

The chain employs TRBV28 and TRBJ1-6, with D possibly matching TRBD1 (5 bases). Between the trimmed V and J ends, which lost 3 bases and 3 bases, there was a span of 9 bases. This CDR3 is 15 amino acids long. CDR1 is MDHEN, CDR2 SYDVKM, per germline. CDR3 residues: CASSFGGNYNSPLHF. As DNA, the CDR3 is TGTGCCAGCAGTTTTGGGGGGAACTATAATTCACCCCTCCACTTT.

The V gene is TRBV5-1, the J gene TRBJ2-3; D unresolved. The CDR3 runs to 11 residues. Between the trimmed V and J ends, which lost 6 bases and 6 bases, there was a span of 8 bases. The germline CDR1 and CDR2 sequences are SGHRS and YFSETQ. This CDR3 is CASTLGDTQYF. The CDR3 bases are TGCGCCAGCACCCTCGGGGATACGCAGTATTTT. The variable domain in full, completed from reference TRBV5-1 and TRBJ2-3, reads KAGVTQTPRYLIKTRGQQVTLSCSPISGHRSVSWYQQTPGQGLQFLFEYFSETQRNKGNFPGRFSGRQFSNSRSEMNVSTLELGDSALYLCASTLGDTQYFGPGTRLTVL.

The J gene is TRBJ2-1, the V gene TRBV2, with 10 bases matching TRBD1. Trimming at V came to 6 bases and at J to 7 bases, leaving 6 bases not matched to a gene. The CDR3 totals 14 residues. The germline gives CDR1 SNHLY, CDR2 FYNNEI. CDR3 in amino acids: CASRLGTGENEQFF. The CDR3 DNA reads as TGTGCCAGCAGGCTTGGGACAGGGGAAAATGAGCAGTTCTTC.

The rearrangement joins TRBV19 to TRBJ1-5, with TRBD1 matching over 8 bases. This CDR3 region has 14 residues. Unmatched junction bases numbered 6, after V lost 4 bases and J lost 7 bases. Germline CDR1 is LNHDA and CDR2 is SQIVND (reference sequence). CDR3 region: CASSRQGKGQPQHF. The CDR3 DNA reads TGTGCCAGTAGTAGACAGGGGAAGGGCCAGCCCCAGCATTTT.

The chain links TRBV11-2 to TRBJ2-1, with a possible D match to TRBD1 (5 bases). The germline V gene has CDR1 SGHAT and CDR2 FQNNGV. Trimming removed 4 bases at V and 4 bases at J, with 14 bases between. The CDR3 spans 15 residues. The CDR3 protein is CASSSRAQLYNEQFF. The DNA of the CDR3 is TGTGCCAGCAGCTCCAGGGCCCAACTGTACAATGAGCAGTTCTTC.

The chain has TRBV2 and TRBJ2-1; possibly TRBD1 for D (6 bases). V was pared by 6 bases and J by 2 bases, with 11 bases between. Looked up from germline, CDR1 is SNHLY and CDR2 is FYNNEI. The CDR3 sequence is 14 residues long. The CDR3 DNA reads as TGTGCCAGCAGGGGGACATTTACCTACAATGAGCAGTTCTTC. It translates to CASRGTFTYNEQFF.

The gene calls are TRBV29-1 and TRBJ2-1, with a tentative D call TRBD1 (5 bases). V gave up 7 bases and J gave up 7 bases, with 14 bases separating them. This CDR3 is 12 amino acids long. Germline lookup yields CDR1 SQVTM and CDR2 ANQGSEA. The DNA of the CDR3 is TGCAGCGCCCGGACATCCGGGAATGAGCAGTTCTTC. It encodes CSARTSGNEQFF.